This TCR beta chain was sequenced for a study of CD8 T cells in ankylosing spondylitis. Whole-study results and caveats: Ankylosing spondylitis blood appeared to carry a characteristic TCR beta motif of several highly homologous variants. Disease-linked clones were found to be CD8+ and relatively rare in peripheral blood.

In the case of this clonotype: The antigen is unknown.

TCRdb re-derived calls from the 5' RACE reads in MiXCR, one entry per CDR3 protein. The sample has approximately 35,000 distinct CDR3 sequences; roughly 13% are singletons. The specimen sequenced was synovial fluid, either unsorted or a sorted T cell fraction (not recorded which). This sequence was found in a male donor with ankylosing spondylitis.

The CDR3 DNA sequence: TGTGCCAGCAGTTACAGCGAAGGGGCTAGCGAGCAGTACTTC. This translates into CASSYSEGASEQYF. V gene TRBV6-2 or TRBV6-3 combines with J gene TRBJ2-7; D perhaps matches TRBD1 (5 bases). Trimming removed 2 bases at V and 6 bases at J, with 14 bases between. This CDR3 has 14 amino acids. The germline V gene encodes CDR1 MNHEY and CDR2 SVGEGT.